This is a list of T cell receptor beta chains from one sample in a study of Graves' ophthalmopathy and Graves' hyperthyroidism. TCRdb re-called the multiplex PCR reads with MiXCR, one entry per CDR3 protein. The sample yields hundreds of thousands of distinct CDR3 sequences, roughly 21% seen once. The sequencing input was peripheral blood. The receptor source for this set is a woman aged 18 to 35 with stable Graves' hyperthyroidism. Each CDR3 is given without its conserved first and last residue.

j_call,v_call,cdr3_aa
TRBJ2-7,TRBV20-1,SAKPSGTKSSYEQY
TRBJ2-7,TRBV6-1,ASSTGHLSSYEQY
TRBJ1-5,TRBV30,AWSPNSGVFQPQH
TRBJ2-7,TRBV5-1,ASSAGTSGLEQY
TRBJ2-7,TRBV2,ASRLGHEQY
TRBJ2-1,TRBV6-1,ASSEEAGDYNEQF
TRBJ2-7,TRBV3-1,ASSPYSGSTVYEQY
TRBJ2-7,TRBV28,ASSLWNSLSSYEQY
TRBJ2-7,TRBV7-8,ASSPRGGIRPGNYEQY
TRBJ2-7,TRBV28,ASSKPGQGFNEQY
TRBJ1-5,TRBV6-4,ASRGGNSNQPQH
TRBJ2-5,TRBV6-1,ASSKISQETQY
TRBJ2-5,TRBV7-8,ASSLARLAGGPETQY
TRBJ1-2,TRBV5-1,ASSLAQGLKDGYT
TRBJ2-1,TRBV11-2,ASSRVLAVSYNEQF
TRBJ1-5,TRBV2,ASSDPRYQPQH
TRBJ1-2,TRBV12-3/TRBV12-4,ASSLTWTNYGYT
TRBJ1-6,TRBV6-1,ASRTDRNNSPLH
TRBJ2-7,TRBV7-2,ASSLLAGGPSYEQY
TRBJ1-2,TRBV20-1,SARVPSREIYGYT
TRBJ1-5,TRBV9,ASSVGLASNQPQH
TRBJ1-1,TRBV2,ASSELRAGKTEAF